The 5 T cell receptor beta chains listed next were all sequenced from one sample in a study of human T cells and chemical hapten exposure. TCRdb called the RACE reads again in MiXCR, with one record for every CDR3 protein. The sample has fewer than 130,000 distinct CDR3 sequences, about 11% seen once; the top ten hold approximately 4%. Specified time point: patch test 1, 2 weeks after DPC sensitization. Treatment defined: therapeutic diphenylcyclopropenone sensitization with weekly scalp DPC. Sequenced material: whole blood, taken in connection with sensitization to the hapten diphenylcyclopropenone (DPC). These receptors were taken from a woman in her thirties or forties with alopecia areata. Some clones in this sample may be carry-over from other donors' samples.

There are many counts of this clonotype. The chain combines TRBV4-3 with TRBJ2-7, with D tentatively TRBD2 (5 bases). The V end lost 0 bases, the J end lost 7 bases, and 16 bases lay between the germline ends. CDR1 is LGHNA and CDR2 is YSLEER in the germline V gene. The CDR3 covers 15 residues. The CDR3 DNA sequence: TGCGCCAGCAGCCAAGACAGCGGCGGCCTTGGGGAGCAGTACTTC. Translated, it gives CASSQDSGGLGEQYF.

Worth noting for this clonotype: A read error is possible here, since a much larger clone lies one base away. V usage is TRBV27 and J usage is TRBJ1-5; the D is unclear. Germline V CDR1 and CDR2: MNHEY, SMNVEV (reference sequence). Trimming stripped 7 bases from V and 4 bases from J, with 17 bases between. The CDR3 is made up of 15 amino acids. The CDR3 spells CASTPLRRGNQPQHF. The CDR3 region has the DNA TGTGCCAGCACCCCACTCCGCCGCGGAAATCAGCCCCAGCATTTT.

This clonotype was detected many times. The J gene is TRBJ2-3, the V gene TRBV6-4, with TRBD2 matching 7 bases. The CDR3 runs 14 residues. Germline loops: CDR1 MRHNA, CDR2 SNTAGT. The trim removed 6 bases at V and 0 bases at J, leaving 3 bases unmatched. DNA of the CDR3: TGTGCCAGCAGCCGAGCGGGAAGCACAGATACGCAGTATTTT. As protein: CASSRAGSTDTQYF.

In its sample, this clonotype was seen many times. J is TRBJ2-3 and V is TRBV7-9; 13 nucleotides match TRBD2. Germline CDR1 is SEHNR and CDR2 is FQNEAQ (reference sequence). Trimming at V came to 3 bases and at J to 4 bases, leaving 10 bases not matched to a gene. The CDR3 sequence is 18 residues long. The CDR3: CASSFSLAGGPSPDTQYF. Written as DNA, the CDR3 is TGTGCCAGCAGCTTCTCACTAGCGGGGGGGCCTTCCCCAGATACGCAGTATTTT.

The chain has TRBV29-1 and TRBJ2-1, with TRBD1 matching 7 bases. V lost 7 bases and J lost 4; bases outside the gene matches: 7. The CDR3 length is 13 residues. Germline assignment: CDR1 SQVTM and CDR2 ANQGSEA. The CDR3 region is CSARGDRYNEQFF. In DNA form, the CDR3 reads TGCAGCGCGCGAGGGGACAGATACAATGAGCAGTTCTTC.